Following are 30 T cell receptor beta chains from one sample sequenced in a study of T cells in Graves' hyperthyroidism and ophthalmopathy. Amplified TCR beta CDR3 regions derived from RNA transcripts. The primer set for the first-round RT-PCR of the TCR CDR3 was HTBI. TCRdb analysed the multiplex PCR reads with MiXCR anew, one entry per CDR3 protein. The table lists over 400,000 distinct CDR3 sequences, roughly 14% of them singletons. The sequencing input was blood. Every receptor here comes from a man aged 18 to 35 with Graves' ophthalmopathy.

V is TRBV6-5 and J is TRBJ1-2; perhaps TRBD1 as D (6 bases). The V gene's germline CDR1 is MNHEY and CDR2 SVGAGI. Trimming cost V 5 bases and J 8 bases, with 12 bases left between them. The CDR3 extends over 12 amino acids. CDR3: CASSNPGQGYTF. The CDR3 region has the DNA TGTGCCAGCAGTAACCCAGGACAGGGCTACACCTTC.

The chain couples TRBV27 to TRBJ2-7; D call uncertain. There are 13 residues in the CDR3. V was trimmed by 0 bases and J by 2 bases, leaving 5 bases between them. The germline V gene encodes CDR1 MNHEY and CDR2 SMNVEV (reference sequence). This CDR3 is CASSLSNTYEQYF. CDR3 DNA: TGTGCCAGCAGTTTATCGAACACCTACGAGCAGTACTTC.

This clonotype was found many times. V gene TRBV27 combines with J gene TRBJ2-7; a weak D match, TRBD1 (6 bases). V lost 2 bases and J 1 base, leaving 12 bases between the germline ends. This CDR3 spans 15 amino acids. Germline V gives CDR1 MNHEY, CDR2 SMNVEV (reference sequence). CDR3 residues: CASSLNRVRSYEQYF. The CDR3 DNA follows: TGTGCCAGCAGTTTAAACAGGGTACGGTCCTACGAGCAGTACTTC.

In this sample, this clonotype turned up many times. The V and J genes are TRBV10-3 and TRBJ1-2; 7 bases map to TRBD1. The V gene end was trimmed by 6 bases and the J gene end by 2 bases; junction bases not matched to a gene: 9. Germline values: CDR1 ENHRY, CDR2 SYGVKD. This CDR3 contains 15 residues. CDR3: CAIRRETGWNYGYTF. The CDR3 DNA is TGTGCCATCAGACGAGAGACAGGGTGGAACTATGGCTACACCTTC.

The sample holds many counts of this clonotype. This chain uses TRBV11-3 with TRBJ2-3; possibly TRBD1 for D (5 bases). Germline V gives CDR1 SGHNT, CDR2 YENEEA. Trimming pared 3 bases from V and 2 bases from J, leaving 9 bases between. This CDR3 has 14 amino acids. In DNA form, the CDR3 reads TGTGCCAGCAGCTTGAACAGGCCCACAGATACGCAGTATTTT. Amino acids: CASSLNRPTDTQYF. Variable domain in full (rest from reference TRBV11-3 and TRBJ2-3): EAGVVQSPRYKIIEKKQPVAFWCNPISGHNTLYWYLQNLGQGPELLIRYENEEAVDDSQLPKDRFSAERLKGVDSTLKIQPAELGDSAVYLCASSLNRPTDTQYFGPGTRLTVL.

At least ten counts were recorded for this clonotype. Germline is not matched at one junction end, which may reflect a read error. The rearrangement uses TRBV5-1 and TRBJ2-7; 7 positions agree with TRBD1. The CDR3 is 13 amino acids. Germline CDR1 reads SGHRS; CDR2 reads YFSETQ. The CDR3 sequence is CASSSGDSYEQYF. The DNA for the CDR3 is TGTGCCAGCAGCTCAGGGGACAGCTACGAGCAGTACTTC.

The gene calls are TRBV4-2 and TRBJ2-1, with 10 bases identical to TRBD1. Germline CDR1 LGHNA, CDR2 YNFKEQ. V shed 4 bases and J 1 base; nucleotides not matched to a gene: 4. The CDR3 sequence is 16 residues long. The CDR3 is CASSPRGQGSYNEQFF. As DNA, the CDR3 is TGTGCCAGCAGCCCTAGGGGACAGGGGTCCTACAATGAGCAGTTCTTC.

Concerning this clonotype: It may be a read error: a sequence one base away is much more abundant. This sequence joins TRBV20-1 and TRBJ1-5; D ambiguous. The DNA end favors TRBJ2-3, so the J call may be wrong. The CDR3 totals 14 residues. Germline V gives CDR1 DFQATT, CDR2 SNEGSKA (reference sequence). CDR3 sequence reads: CSARDRDAHQPQYF. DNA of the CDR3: TGCAGTGCTAGAGATCGAGACGCCCATCAGCCCCAGTATTTT.

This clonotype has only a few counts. CDR3 bases: TGTGCCAGCAGCCAAGTCCGACTAGCGGGGCCGGAGCAGTTCTTC. This translates into CASSQVRLAGPEQFF. This sequence joins TRBV14 and TRBJ2-1; 11 nucleotides match TRBD2. CDR3 length equals 15 residues. Per germline, CDR1 SGHDN and CDR2 FVKESK. The V gene end was trimmed by 1 base and the J gene end by 10 bases; junction bases not matched to a gene: 6.

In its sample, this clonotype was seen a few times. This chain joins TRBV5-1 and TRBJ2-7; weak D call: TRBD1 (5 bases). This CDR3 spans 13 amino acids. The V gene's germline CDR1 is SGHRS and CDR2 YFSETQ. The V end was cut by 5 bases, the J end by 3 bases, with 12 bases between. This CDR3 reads CASSSGADYEQYF. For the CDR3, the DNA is TGCGCCAGCAGTAGTGGGGCCGACTACGAGCAGTACTTC.

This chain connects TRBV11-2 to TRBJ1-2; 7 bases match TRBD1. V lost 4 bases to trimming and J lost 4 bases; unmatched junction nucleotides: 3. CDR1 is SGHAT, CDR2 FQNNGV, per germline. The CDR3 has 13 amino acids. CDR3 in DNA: TGTGCCAGCAGCTCTCGACAGGGCTATGGCTACACCTTC. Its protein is CASSSRQGYGYTF.

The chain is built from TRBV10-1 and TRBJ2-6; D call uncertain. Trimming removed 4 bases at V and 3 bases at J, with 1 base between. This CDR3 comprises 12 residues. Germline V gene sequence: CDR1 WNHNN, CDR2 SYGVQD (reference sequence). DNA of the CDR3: TGCGCCAGCAGTGGTGGGGCCAACGTCCTGACTTTC. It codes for CASSGGANVLTF.

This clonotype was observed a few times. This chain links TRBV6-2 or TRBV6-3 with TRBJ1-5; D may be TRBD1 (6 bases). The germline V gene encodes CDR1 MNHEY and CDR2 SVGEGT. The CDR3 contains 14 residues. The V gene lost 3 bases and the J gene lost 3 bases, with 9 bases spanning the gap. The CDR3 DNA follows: TGTGCCAGCAGTTATAGGGGGACCAATCAGCCCCAGCATTTT. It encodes CASSYRGTNQPQHF.

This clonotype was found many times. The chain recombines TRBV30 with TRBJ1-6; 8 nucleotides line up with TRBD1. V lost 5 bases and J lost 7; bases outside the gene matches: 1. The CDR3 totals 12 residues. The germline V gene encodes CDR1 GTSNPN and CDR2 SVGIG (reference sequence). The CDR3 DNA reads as TGTGCCTGGGGGACAGGCAATTCACCCCTCCACTTT. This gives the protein CAWGTGNSPLHF.

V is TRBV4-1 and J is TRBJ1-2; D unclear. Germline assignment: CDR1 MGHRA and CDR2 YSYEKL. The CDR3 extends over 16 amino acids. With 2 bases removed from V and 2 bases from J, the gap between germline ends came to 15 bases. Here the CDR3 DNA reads TGCGCCAGCAGCCAATTCCCCCCGACTGTGAACTATGGCTACACCTTC. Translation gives CASSQFPPTVNYGYTF.

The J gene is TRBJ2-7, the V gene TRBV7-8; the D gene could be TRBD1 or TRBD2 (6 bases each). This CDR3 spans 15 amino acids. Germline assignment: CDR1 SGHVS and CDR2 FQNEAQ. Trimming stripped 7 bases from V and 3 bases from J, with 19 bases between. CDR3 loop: CASTIARDNDYEQYF. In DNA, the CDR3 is TGTGCCAGCACAATCGCGCGGGACAATGACTACGAGCAGTACTTC.

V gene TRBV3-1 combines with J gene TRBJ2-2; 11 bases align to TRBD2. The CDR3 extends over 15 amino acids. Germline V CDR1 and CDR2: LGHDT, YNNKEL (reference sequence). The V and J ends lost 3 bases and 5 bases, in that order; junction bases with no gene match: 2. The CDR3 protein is CASSHSGGGTGELFF. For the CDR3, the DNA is TGTGCCAGCAGCCATAGCGGGGGGGGGACCGGGGAGCTGTTTTTT.

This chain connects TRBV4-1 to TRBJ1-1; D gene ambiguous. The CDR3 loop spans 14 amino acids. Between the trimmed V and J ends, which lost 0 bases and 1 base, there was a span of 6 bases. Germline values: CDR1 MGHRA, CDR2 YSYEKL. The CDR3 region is CASSQDDGNTEAFF. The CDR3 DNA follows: TGCGCCAGCAGCCAAGATGACGGGAACACTGAAGCTTTCTTT.

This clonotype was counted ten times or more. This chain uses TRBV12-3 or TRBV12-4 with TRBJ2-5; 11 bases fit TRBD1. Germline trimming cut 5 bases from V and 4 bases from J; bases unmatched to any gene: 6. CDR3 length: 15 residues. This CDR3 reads CASSPWTGGTETQYF. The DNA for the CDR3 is TGTGCCAGCAGTCCCTGGACAGGGGGCACAGAGACCCAGTACTTC.

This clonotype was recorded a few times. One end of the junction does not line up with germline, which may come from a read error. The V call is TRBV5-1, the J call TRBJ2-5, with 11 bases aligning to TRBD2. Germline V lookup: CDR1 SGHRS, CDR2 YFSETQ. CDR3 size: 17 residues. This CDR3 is CASSGKGLAEPRETQYF. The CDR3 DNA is TGTGCCAGCAGCGGGAAGGGACTAGCGGAACCCAGAGAGACCCAGTACTTC.

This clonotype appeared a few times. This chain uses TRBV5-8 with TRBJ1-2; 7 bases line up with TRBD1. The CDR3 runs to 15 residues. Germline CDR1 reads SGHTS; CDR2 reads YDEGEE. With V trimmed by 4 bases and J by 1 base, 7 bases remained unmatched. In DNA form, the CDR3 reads TGTGCCAGCAGCAAGGGGACAGTGGATAACTATGGCTACACCTTC. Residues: CASSKGTVDNYGYTF.

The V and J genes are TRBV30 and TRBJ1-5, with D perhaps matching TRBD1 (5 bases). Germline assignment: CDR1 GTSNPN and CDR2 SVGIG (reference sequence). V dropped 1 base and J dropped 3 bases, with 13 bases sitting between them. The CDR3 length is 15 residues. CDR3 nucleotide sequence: TGTGCCTGGAGTGGACGGGGGTTGTTCAATCAGCCCCAGCATTTT. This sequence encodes CAWSGRGLFNQPQHF.

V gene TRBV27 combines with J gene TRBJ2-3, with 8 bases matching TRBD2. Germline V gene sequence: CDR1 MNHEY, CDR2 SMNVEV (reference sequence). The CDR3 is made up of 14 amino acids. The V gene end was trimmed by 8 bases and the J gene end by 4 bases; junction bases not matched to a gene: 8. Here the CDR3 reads CASGALAVSDTQYF. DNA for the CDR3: TGTGCCAGCGGGGCACTAGCGGTCTCAGATACGCAGTATTTT.

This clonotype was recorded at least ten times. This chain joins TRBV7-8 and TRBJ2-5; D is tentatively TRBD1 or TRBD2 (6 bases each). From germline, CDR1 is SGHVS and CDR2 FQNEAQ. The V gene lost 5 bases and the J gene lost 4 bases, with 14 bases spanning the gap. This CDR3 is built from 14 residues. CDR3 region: CASSRTGAGETQYF. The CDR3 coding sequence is TGTGCCAGCAGCCGTACGGGGGCTGGAGAGACCCAGTACTTC.

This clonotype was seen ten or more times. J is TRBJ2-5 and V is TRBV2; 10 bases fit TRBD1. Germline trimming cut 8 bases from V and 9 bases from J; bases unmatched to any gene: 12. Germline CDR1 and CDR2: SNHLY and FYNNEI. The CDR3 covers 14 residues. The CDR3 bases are TGTGCCAGCGTGGAGACAGGGGGCGCTAACGCCCAGTACTTC. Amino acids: CASVETGGANAQYF.

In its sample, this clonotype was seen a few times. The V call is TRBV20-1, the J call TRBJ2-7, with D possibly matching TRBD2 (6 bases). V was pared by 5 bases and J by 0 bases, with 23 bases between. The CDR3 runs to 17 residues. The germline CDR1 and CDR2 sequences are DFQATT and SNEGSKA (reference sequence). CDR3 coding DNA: TGCAGTGCTGCGATGATTGATAGGACTATCCACTCCTACGAGCAGTACTTC. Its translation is CSAAMIDRTIHSYEQYF.

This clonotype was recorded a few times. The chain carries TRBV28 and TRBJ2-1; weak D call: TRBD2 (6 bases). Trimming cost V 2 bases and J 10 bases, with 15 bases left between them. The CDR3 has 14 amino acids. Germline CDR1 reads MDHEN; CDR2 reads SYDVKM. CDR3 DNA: TGTGCCAGCAGTTTAACGGGGGTCGTTGGCGAGCAGTTCTTC. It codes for CASSLTGVVGEQFF. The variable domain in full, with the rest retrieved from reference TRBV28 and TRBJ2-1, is DVKVTQSSRYLVKRTGEKVFLECVQDMDHENMFWYRQDPGLGLRLIYFSYDVKMKEKGDIPEGYSVSREKKERFSLILESASTNQTSMYLCASSLTGVVGEQFFGPGTRLTVL.

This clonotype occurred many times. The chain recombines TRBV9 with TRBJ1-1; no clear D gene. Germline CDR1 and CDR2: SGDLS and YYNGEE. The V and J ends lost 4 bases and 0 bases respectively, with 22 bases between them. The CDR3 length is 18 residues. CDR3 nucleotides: TGTGCCAGCAGCCTAAGCGGCCATCGTGCAGGTTTGAACACTGAAGCTTTCTTT. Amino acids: CASSLSGHRAGLNTEAFF.

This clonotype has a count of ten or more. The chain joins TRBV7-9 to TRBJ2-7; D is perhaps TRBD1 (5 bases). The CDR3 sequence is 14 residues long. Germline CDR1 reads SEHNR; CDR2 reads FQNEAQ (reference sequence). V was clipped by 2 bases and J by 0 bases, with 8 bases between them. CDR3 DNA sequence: TGTGCCAGCAGCTTACTGGGGCTCTCCTACGAGCAGTACTTC. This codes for CASSLLGLSYEQYF. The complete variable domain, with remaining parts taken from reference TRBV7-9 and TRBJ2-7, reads DTGVSQNPRHKITKRGQNVTFRCDPISEHNRLYWYRQTLGQGPEFLTYFQNEAQLEKSRLLSDRFSAERPKGSFSTLEIQRTEQGDSAMYLCASSLLGLSYEQYFGPGTRLTVT.

The CDR3 DNA is TGCAGTGCGACTCCCACCGGGACATTCTTCCATGAGCAGTTCTTC. It codes for CSATPTGTFFHEQFF. The chain carries TRBV20-1 and TRBJ2-1; possibly TRBD1 for D (6 bases). CDR3 length: 15 amino acids. V lost 6 bases, J lost 8 bases, and 23 bases lay in between. The germline gives CDR1 DFQATT, CDR2 SNEGSKA (reference sequence).